This T cell receptor beta chain comes out of a study of blood T cell repertoires in COVID-19 (dated by TCRdb to 2018 to 2020). At the level of the whole study: Collaborator samples came from the United States, Italy and Spain and covered acute and convalescent phases of COVID-19. The repertoires were released in a freely available public database meant as a resource for research on the immune response to SARS-CoV-2. Samples came from the ongoing ImmuneRACE study (first 160 participants) plus 1,254 subjects from 6 global collaborators. The dataset comprised deeply sampled blood TCRbeta repertoires from subjects exposed to, actively infected with, or recovered from COVID-19. The sample metadata nearly always contained a de-identified subject ID, COVID-19 status, age in years and sex. The prospective study material was composed of cDNA or gDNA derived from T cells, B-cell-depleted T cells, or PBMCs. Where available, HLA class I and class II types were taken from metadata supplied by the sample provider and were not determined by assay-based typing. The paper as a whole reports these results and caveats: Clinical and demographic metadata were provided uncurated, with the amount varying by source and participant.

For this chain, trimming is 8 bases at the V end and 9 bases at the J end, and the number of junction bases without a gene match is 18. The CDR3 measures 15 amino acids from cysteine to phenylalanine. The read is trimmed to its CDR3 DNA, 45 bases read in frame from base 1. Reading the germline V gene gives CDR1 SGHTA and CDR2 FQGTGA. Enrolling through a virtual design, the prospective study's participants ranged in age from about 18 to 100 years and lived across roughly 24 United States geographic areas. In the prospective study, participants were assigned to cohorts based on the clinical history participants reported in a screening survey and a study questionnaire. Recovered participants in ImmuneRACE Cohort 3 were defined as having two consecutive negative NP/OP PCR tests, clearance from a healthcare professional, or resolution of symptoms. In the prospective study, whole blood, serum and a nasopharyngeal or oropharyngeal swab were collected from each participant by mobile phlebotomists. Over an approximately two-month period, participants in the prospective study had the option of providing additional blood draws and questionnaires. Before DNA extraction, prospective study blood samples were shipped either frozen or at room temperature.

Details on this clone: It has no known antigen specificity. No base quality information exists; no much larger clone differs at one position.

The immunoSEQ Assay, a bias-controlled multiplex PCR, was used to amplify TCRbeta CDR3 regions from genomic DNA. Per the source publication's procedure: The number of nucleated cells in each sample was estimated by amplification of reference gene primers within the assay. To quantify the absolute abundance of each unique TCRbeta CDR3 rearrangement, sequence reads were collapsed and filtered. For each sample, productive Simpson clonality was calculated as the square root of Simpson's diversity index across productive rearrangements. The table was pulled from immuneACCESS by TCRdb, which kept in-frame rearrangements only. Such tables lose some clones; where checked, under half of the loss comes from unresolved V genes, and the rest has no known cause. Clone size and V and J calls were adopted from that table, with D and trimming inferred from the DNA. This sample comprises about 220,000 clones, 82% of them detected only once. The ten most abundant clones make up 3% to 4% of the sample.

The receptor was isolated from a woman in her sixties or seventies who had recovered from COVID-19. Material for sequencing was PBMCs or T cells enriched from blood (not recorded which). In this chain, TRBV7-3 is recombined with TRBJ2-5, with TRBD2 identical over 7 junction bases. The encoded CDR3 is CASSNGGTLNAAQYF. At the DNA level, the sequence is TGTGCCAGCTCAAACGGGGGGACCCTAAACGCGGCCCAGTACTTC.